The clone carrying this TCR beta chain has a count of ten or more. Its antigen remains unidentified. Using MiXCR, TCRdb reanalyzed the PCR reads. The sample records about 38,000 clones, approximately 30% being singletons. The data derive from a study of metastatic and nonmetastatic thyroid tumors. The wider study: The study looked at repertoires side by side in blood and in tumor or nodule tissue from malignant and benign thyroid patients. Study-wide points: Within blood and tumor, benign nodules reportedly had significantly lower TCR beta diversity than malignant thyroid tumors did.

Treatment of any kind had been given to no patient before thyroid surgery. CDR1 and CDR2 (germline): SNHLY, FYNNEI. V was pared by 4 bases and J by 0 bases, with 19 bases between. This CDR3 region has 18 residues. The sequence derives from a male donor with papillary thyroid cancer or a benign thyroid nodule (not recorded which). Some clones in this sample may be carry-over from other donors' samples. Sequenced material: blood. This rearrangement joins TRBV2 to TRBJ2-1, with D uncertain. The CDR3 nucleotides are TGTGCCAGCAGTGGCCCCCTAGAAATCGGAAGCTCCTACAATGAGCAGTTCTTC. This gives the protein CASSGPLEIGSSYNEQFF.